The 11 T cell receptor beta chains reported below all come from one sample, sequenced in a study of blood T cell repertoires in COVID-19. Assay used: immunoSEQ multiplex PCR; TCRdb lists only in-frame clones, some missing. The sample holds more than 150,000 clones; 84% are singletons and the top ten take nearly 8%. The sample consisted of PBMCs or T cells enriched from blood (not recorded which). Receptor source: a woman aged 45 to 65 who had recovered from COVID-19.

CDR3 in DNA: TGTGCCAGCAGCTCCGGGACAGGGGGCCGCGGCTACACCTTC. This translates into CASSSGTGGRGYTF. J is TRBJ1-2 and V is TRBV7-2, with 12 bases identical to TRBD1. The CDR3 contains 14 residues. Germline V gene sequence: CDR1 SGHTA, CDR2 FQGNSA. V dropped 4 bases and J dropped 8; count of bases not matched to a gene: 5.

The genes are TRBV6-2 or TRBV6-3 and TRBJ1-2; tentative D call: TRBD1 (5 bases). The ends were cut back, 5 bases at V and 8 bases at J, with 15 bases in the middle. Germline values: CDR1 MNHEY, CDR2 SVGEGT. CDR3 length: 13 residues. CDR3 coding DNA: TGTGCCAGCAGTGACGACAGATCACACGGCTACACCTTC. Its translation: CASSDDRSHGYTF.

This clone was seen more than once but under ten times. The CDR3 loop reads CASSYSLWRDNYGYTF. DNA for the CDR3: TGTGCCAGCAGTTACTCTTTGTGGCGGGATAACTATGGCTACACCTTC. The J gene is TRBJ1-2, the V gene TRBV6-2 or TRBV6-3; D is undetermined. Germline lookup yields CDR1 MNHEY and CDR2 SVGEGT. The CDR3 contains 16 residues. Trimming took off 0 bases at V and 1 base at J, with 12 bases between the two ends.

The chain joins TRBV5-1 to TRBJ1-5, with D possibly TRBD1 on 6 matching bases. Germline CDR1 reads SGHRS; CDR2 reads YFSETQ. V gave up 0 bases and J gave up 3 bases, with 10 bases separating them. The CDR3 is 15 residues long. CDR3 sequence reads: CASSLDGQFNQPQHF. CDR3 sequence (DNA): TGCGCCAGCAGCTTGGATGGACAGTTCAATCAGCCCCAGCATTTT.

This rearrangement joins TRBV3-1 (or the pseudogene TRBV3-2) to TRBJ2-5; D is perhaps TRBD2 (5 bases). V was trimmed by 4 bases and J by 7 bases, leaving 16 bases between them. The length of the CDR3 is 14 residues. Germline assignment: CDR1 LGHDT and CDR2 YNNKEL (reference sequence). CDR3 loop: CASSPAPSLRTQYF. The CDR3 region has the DNA TGTGCCAGCAGCCCCGCTCCTAGCCTACGGACCCAGTACTTC.

This rearrangement joins TRBV6-4 to TRBJ2-2; 7 bases fit TRBD1. V shed 5 bases, J shed 11 bases, and the junction held 14 bases outside the gene matches. The germline CDR1 and CDR2 sequences are MRHNA and SNTAGT. This CDR3 spans 15 amino acids. DNA of the CDR3: TGTGCCAGCAGTCGGGTCCCGGGACAGCTCGGAGAGCTGTTTTTT. Its translation is CASSRVPGQLGELFF.

The chain combines TRBV7-9 with TRBJ2-1; tentative D call: TRBD1 (5 bases). The CDR3 length is 14 residues. Germline V gene lookup returns CDR1 SEHNR and CDR2 FQNEAQ (reference sequence). Trimming pared 5 bases from V and 3 bases from J, leaving 11 bases between. The CDR3 region is CASSHWTSYNEQFF. CDR3 DNA: TGTGCCAGCAGCCATTGGACAAGCTACAATGAGCAGTTCTTC.

The J gene is TRBJ1-2, the V gene TRBV28; D is possibly TRBD1 (5 bases). Germline V gene lookup returns CDR1 MDHEN and CDR2 SYDVKM. The CDR3 totals 16 residues. Trimming shortened V by 4 bases and J by 0 bases, and 15 bases separated the two germline ends. CDR3 amino acids: CASSSLRQITNYGYTF. In nucleotides, the CDR3 is TGTGCCAGCAGTTCCCTTAGACAGATTACTAACTATGGCTACACCTTC.

This clone was counted between two and nine times. The gene calls are TRBV18 and TRBJ1-2; 9 bases are shared with TRBD1. V was pared by 6 bases and J by 8 bases, with 10 bases of the junction left unmatched. From germline, CDR1 is KGHSH and CDR2 LQKENI. The length of the CDR3 is 14 residues. The CDR3 nucleotides are TGTGCCAGCTCGAGCCTGGACAGGGGAGAGGGCTACACCTTC. It encodes CASSSLDRGEGYTF.

This clone was detected many times. This chain uses TRBV4-3 with TRBJ2-7, with D maybe TRBD2 (5 bases). This CDR3 is 15 amino acids long. V was pared by 0 bases and J by 4 bases, with 13 bases between. Per germline, CDR1 LGHNA and CDR2 YSLEER. The DNA of the CDR3 is TGCGCCAGCAGCCAAGATCGCGGAGGAGCATACGAGCAGTACTTC. Its translation is CASSQDRGGAYEQYF.

V gene TRBV28 combines with J gene TRBJ2-5; D possibly corresponds to TRBD1 (5 bases). In germline, CDR1 is MDHEN, CDR2 SYDVKM. Trimming shortened V by 6 bases and J by 4 bases, and 12 bases separated the two germline ends. The CDR3 consists of 13 residues. CDR3 sequence reads: CASSPPGRETQYF. The CDR3 nucleotides read TGTGCCAGCAGCCCTCCAGGGCGAGAGACCCAGTACTTC.